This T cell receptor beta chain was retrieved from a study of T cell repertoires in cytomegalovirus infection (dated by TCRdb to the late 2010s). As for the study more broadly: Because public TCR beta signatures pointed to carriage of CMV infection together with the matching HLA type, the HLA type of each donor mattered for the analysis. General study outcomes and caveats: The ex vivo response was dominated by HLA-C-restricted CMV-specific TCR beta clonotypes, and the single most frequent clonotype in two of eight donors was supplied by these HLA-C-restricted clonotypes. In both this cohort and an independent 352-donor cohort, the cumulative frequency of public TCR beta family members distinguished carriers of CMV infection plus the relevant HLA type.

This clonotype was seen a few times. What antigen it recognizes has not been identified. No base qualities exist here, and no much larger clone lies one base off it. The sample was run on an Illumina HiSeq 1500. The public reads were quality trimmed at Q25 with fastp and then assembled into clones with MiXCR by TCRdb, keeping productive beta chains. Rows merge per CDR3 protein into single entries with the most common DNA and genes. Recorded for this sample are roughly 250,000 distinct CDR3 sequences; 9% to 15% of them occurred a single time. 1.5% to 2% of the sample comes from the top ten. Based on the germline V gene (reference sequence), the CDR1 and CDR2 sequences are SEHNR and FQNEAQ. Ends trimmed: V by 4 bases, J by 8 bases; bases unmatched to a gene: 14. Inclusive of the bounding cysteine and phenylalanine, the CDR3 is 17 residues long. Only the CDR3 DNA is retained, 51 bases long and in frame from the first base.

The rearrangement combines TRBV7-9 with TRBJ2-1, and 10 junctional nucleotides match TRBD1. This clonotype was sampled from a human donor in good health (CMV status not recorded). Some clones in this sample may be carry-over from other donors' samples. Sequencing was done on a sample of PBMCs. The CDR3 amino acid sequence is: CASSSRWDRGLLDEQFF. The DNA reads TGTGCCAGCAGCTCCCGTTGGGACAGGGGATTACTCGATGAGCAGTTCTTC. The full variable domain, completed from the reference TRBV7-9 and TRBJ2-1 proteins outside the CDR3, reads DTGVSQNPRHKITKRGQNVTFRCDPISEHNRLYWYRQTLGQGPEFLTYFQNEAQLEKSRLLSDRFSAERPKGSFSTLEIQRTEQGDSAMYLCASSSRWDRGLLDEQFFGPGTRLTVL.